This record concerns one TCR beta chain sequence. Its antigen is as yet unknown. These data belong to a study of shared clonotypes between healthy human individuals. Sequencing used immunoSEQ multiplex PCR; TCRdb keeps in-frame clones, though not all of them. The sample contains about 2 million clones, just under 95% of which appear only once. There are 14 residues in the CDR3. Germline V gene lookup returns CDR1 MNHEY and CDR2 SMNVEV (reference sequence). V shed 3 bases, J shed 7 bases, and the junction held 7 bases outside the gene matches. Points from the study as a whole: When naive CD4 clonotypes were compared across a handful of donors, 5% to 5.5% were shared. Clonotypes shared by all four donors outscored non-shared clonotypes in generation probability.

Naivety among CD8 cells was defined by CD45RO negativity and positive CCR7 selection, thereby excluding terminally differentiated effector memory CD45RA+ cells. This sequence was found in a man aged 18 to 29 in good health. The sequenced sample was naive CD8+ T cells sorted from blood. The chain joins TRBV27 to TRBJ2-7; 9 bases fit TRBD1. The CDR3 here is CASSLGQGFWEQYF. CDR3 in DNA: TGTGCCAGCAGTTTGGGACAGGGCTTCTGGGAGCAGTACTTC.